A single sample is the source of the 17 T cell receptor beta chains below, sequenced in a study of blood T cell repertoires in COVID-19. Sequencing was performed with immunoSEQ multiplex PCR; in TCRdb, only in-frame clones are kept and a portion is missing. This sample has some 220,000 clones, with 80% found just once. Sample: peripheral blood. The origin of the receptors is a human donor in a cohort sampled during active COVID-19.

CDR3 DNA: TGCGCCAGCGGCCAAACTAGTGCCTACGAGCAGTACTTC. Translating gives CASGQTSAYEQYF. The chain joins TRBV10-1 to TRBJ2-7; maybe TRBD2 (5 bases). The V gene's germline CDR1 is WNHNN and CDR2 SYGVQD (reference sequence). This CDR3 has 13 amino acids. Trimming took off 8 bases at V and 2 bases at J, with 13 bases between the two ends.

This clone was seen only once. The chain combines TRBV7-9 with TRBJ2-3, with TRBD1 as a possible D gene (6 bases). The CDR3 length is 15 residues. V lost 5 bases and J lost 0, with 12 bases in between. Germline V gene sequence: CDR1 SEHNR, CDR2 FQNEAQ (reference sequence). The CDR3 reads CASSRGTSSTDTQYF. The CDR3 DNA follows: TGTGCCAGCAGCCGAGGGACATCTAGCACAGATACGCAGTATTTT.

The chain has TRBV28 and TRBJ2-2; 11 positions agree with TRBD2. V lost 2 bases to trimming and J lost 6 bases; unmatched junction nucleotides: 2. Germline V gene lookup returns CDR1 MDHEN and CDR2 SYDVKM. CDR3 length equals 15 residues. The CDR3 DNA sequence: TGTGCCAGCAGTTTAGAACTAGCGGGGGCCGGGGAGCTGTTTTTT. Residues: CASSLELAGAGELFF.

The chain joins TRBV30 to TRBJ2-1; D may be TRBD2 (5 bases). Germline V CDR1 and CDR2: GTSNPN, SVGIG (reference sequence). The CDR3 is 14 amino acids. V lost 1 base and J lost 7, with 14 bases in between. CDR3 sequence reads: CAWSADLSGNEQFF. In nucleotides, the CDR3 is TGTGCCTGGAGTGCCGACCTTTCGGGGAATGAGCAGTTCTTC.

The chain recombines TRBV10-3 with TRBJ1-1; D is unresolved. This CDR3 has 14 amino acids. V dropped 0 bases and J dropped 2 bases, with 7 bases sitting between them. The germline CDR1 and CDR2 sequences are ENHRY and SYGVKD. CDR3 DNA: TGTGCCATCAGTGAGTCGAAGAGTAACACTGAAGCTTTCTTT. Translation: CAISESKSNTEAFF.

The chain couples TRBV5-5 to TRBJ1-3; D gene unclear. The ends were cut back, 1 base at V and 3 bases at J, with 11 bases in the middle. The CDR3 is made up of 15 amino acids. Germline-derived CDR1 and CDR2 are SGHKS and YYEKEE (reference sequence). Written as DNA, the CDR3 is TGTGCCAGCAGCTTGTCCCCGGTTCTTGGAAACACCATATATTTT. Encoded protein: CASSLSPVLGNTIYF.

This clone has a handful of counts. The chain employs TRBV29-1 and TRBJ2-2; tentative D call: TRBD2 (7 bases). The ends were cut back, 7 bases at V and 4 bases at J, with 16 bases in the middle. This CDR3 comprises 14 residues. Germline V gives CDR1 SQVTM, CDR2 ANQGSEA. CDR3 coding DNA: TGCAGCGCGAGGAGGGGGGGCGGCACCGGGGAGCTGTTTTTT. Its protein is CSARRGGGTGELFF.

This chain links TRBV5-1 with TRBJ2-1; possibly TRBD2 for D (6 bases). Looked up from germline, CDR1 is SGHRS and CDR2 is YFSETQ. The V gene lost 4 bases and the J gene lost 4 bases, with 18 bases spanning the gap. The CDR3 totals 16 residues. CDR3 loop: CASSPRGAEKYNEQFF. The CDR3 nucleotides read TGCGCCAGCAGCCCGCGGGGAGCCGAGAAATACAATGAGCAGTTCTTC.

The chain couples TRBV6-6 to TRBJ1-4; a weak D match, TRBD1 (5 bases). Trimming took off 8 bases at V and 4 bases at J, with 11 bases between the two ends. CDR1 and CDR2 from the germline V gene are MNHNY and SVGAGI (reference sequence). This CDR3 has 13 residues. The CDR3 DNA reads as TGTGCCAGCGACGGACAAAATAATGAAAAACTGTTTTTT. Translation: CASDGQNNEKLFF.

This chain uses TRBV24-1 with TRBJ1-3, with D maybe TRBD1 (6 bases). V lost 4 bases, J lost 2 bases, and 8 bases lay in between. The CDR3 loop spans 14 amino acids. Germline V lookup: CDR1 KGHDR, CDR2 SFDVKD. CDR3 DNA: TGTGCCACCAGTGAGGGGGCGACTGGAAACACCATATATTTT. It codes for CATSEGATGNTIYF.

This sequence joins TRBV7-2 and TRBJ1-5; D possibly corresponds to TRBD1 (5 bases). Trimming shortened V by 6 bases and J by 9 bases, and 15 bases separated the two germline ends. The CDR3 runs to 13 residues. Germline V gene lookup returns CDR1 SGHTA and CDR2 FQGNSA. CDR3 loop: CASRPEWRGPQHF. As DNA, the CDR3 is TGTGCCAGCAGACCCGAGTGGAGGGGGCCCCAGCATTTT.

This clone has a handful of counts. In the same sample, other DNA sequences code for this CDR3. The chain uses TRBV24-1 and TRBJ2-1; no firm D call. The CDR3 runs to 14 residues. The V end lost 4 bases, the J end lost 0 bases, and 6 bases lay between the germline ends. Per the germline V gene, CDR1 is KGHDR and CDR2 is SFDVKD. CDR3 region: CATSEAVSYNEQFF. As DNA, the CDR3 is TGTGCCACCAGTGAGGCAGTCTCCTACAATGAGCAGTTCTTC.

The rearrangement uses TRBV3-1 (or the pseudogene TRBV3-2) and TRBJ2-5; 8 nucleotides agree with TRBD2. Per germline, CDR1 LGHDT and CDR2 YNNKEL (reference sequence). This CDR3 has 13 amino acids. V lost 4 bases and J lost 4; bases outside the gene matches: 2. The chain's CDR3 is CASSPGGGETQYF. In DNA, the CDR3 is TGTGCCAGCAGCCCGGGGGGGGGAGAGACCCAGTACTTC.

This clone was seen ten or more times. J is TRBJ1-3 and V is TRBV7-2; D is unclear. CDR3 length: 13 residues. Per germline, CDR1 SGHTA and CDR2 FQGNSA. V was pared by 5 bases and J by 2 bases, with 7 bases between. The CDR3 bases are TGTGCCAGCAGCCCTGCAGCTGGAAACACCATATATTTT. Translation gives CASSPAAGNTIYF.

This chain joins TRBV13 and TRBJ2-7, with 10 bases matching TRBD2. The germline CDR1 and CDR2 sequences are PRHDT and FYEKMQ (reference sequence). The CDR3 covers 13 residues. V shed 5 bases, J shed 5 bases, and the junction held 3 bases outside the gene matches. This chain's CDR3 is CASSVLAGDEQYF. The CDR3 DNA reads TGTGCCAGCAGCGTCCTAGCGGGAGACGAGCAGTACTTC.

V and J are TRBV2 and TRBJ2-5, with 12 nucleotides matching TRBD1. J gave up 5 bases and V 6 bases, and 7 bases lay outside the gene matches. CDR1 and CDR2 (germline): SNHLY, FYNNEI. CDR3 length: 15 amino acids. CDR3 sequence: CASRDGTGGKETQYF. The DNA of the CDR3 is TGTGCCAGCAGAGACGGGACAGGGGGCAAGGAGACCCAGTACTTC.

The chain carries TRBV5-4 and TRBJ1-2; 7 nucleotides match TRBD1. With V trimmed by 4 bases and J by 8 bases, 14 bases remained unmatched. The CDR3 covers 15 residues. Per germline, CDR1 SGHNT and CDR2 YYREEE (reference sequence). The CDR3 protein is CASSPLTTGESGYTF. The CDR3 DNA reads TGTGCCAGCAGCCCCTTAACTACAGGGGAGAGCGGCTACACCTTC.